A single sample is the source of the 21 T cell receptor beta chains below, sequenced in a study of T-cell memory formation after mild COVID-19. TCRdb fed the 5' RACE reads into MiXCR, producing one record per CDR3 protein. Altogether about 240,000 distinct CDR3 sequences are present, roughly 9.4% being singletons, with the ten largest covering 20% to 25%. What was sequenced was PBMCs or a T cell subset sorted from them (not recorded which). These receptors came from a man younger than 30 who had mild COVID-19 (a few samples of this study predate the infection). Cell type and time point are not known.

This clonotype was counted a few times. The rearrangement joins TRBV20-1 to TRBJ2-5; D is uncertain. This CDR3 contains 12 residues. Trimming removed 3 bases at V and 1 base at J, with 6 bases between. In germline, CDR1 is DFQATT, CDR2 SNEGSKA (reference sequence). CDR3 in DNA: TGCAGTGCTAGCGAGGCCCAAGAGACCCAGTACTTC. Protein product: CSASEAQETQYF.

There are a few counts of this clonotype. V and J are TRBV9 and TRBJ1-2, with D perhaps matching TRBD1 (5 bases). The CDR3 runs 12 residues. In germline, CDR1 is SGDLS, CDR2 YYNGEE. Trimming stripped 3 bases from V and 8 bases from J, with 11 bases between. The CDR3 protein is CASSGLGEGYTF. As DNA, the CDR3 is TGTGCCAGCAGCGGGCTAGGGGAAGGCTACACCTTC.

This clonotype was seen ten or more times. J is TRBJ1-2 and V is TRBV20-1; possible D gene TRBD1, 5 bases. The CDR3 totals 13 residues. Germline V gives CDR1 DFQATT, CDR2 SNEGSKA (reference sequence). Trimming cost V 6 bases and J 8 bases, with 19 bases left between them. CDR3 coding DNA: TGCAGTGCGCCCCGGGACCCCACCCGGGGCTACACCTTC. It specifies CSAPRDPTRGYTF.

In nucleotides, the CDR3 is TGTGCCAGCAGCTGGGGTCCCTACGAGCAGTACTTC. Encoded protein: CASSWGPYEQYF. The chain has TRBV7-9 and TRBJ2-7, with unresolved D. The germline V gene encodes CDR1 SEHNR and CDR2 FQNEAQ (reference sequence). Trimming stripped 4 bases from V and 2 bases from J, with 6 bases between. This CDR3 comprises 12 residues.

This clonotype was detected a few times. The chain couples TRBV6-5 to TRBJ1-4; 7 positions agree with TRBD1. The ends lost 2 bases at V and 0 bases at J; junction bases unmatched: 3. The CDR3 runs to 16 residues. Germline-derived CDR1 and CDR2 are MNHEY and SVGAGI. This CDR3 is CASSYLGTATNEKLFF. DNA of the CDR3: TGTGCCAGCAGTTACCTCGGGACAGCAACTAATGAAAAACTGTTTTTT.

This clonotype has only a few counts. The V call is TRBV11-2, the J call TRBJ1-2; D is unclear. The CDR3 is made up of 13 amino acids. Germline V gene sequence: CDR1 SGHAT, CDR2 FQNNGV. Trimming shortened V by 1 base and J by 1 base, and 4 bases separated the two germline ends. Written as DNA, the CDR3 is TGTGCCAGCAGCTTAGGGGTTAACTATGGCTACACCTTC. It yields the protein CASSLGVNYGYTF.

In this sample, this clonotype turned up many times. The chain has TRBV12-3 or TRBV12-4 and TRBJ2-3; 9 nucleotides line up with TRBD2. This CDR3 is 15 amino acids long. Trimming removed 6 bases from V and 2 bases from J; junction bases left unmatched: 6. CDR3 in DNA: TGTGCCAGCAGCTCGACTAGCGGACTCACAGATACGCAGTATTTT. This codes for CASSSTSGLTDTQYF.

Only a few counts were recorded for this clonotype. The gene calls are TRBV11-2 and TRBJ2-5, with 9 bases fitting TRBD2. This CDR3 region has 13 residues. Germline V gene sequence: CDR1 SGHAT, CDR2 FQNNGV. J gave up 3 bases and V 6 bases, and 2 bases lay outside the gene matches. CDR3 sequence: CASRWTSEETQYF. The CDR3 DNA is TGTGCCAGCAGATGGACTAGCGAAGAGACCCAGTACTTC.

This clonotype was seen more than once but under ten times. The CDR3 nucleotides read TGCAGTGCGGAGTCCGGGACACACCCCTGGGGGGAGCTGTTTTTT. Translation: CSAESGTHPWGELFF. V gene TRBV20-1 combines with J gene TRBJ2-2; D might be TRBD1 (6 bases). Germline V gene data show CDR1 as DFQATT and CDR2 as SNEGSKA (reference sequence). V was cut by 6 bases and J by 8 bases, with 22 bases left in between. CDR3 length: 15 residues.

This clonotype was counted a few times. The V call is TRBV24-1, the J call TRBJ1-6; perhaps TRBD1 as D (5 bases). V dropped 3 bases and J dropped 10 bases, with 9 bases sitting between them. The CDR3 totals 13 residues. Germline CDR1 and CDR2: KGHDR and SFDVKD. CDR3 sequence: CATSDGQGSPLHF. DNA for the CDR3: TGTGCCACCAGTGATGGGCAGGGCTCACCCCTCCACTTT.

This clonotype was seen many times. J is TRBJ2-3 and V is TRBV20-1, with 7 nucleotides matching TRBD2. CDR3 length: 13 amino acids. The germline CDR1 and CDR2 sequences are DFQATT and SNEGSKA (reference sequence). CDR3 residues: CSSYGGGTDTQYF. The DNA of the CDR3 is TGCAGCTCATACGGCGGGGGAACAGATACGCAGTATTTT.

By its share, this clonotype is large. The V and J genes are TRBV15 and TRBJ2-2; the match to TRBD2 covers 8 bases. Trimming took 0 bases from V and 6 from J; bases not matched to a gene: 3. The germline CDR1 and CDR2 sequences are LNHNV and YYDKDF (reference sequence). The CDR3 spans 15 residues. The CDR3 DNA sequence: TGTGCCACCAGCAGAGATACGGGGGGGCCCGGGGAGCTGTTTTTT. It is translated as CATSRDTGGPGELFF.

This clonotype was counted at least ten times. The V and J genes are TRBV7-2 and TRBJ1-2; maybe TRBD1 (6 bases). Germline V gives CDR1 SGHTA, CDR2 FQGNSA. The CDR3 covers 16 residues. Between the trimmed V and J ends, which lost 5 bases and 0 bases, there was a span of 16 bases. The CDR3 spells CASSPAGGPTNYGYTF. Here the CDR3 DNA reads TGTGCCAGCAGCCCAGCTGGGGGGCCGACTAACTATGGCTACACCTTC. Combining the CDR3 with reference TRBV7-2 and TRBJ1-2 gives the whole variable domain GAGVSQSPSNKVTEKGKDVELRCDPISGHTALYWYRQSLGQGLEFLIYFQGNSAPDKSGLPSDRFSAERTGGSVSTLTIQRTQQEDSAVYLCASSPAGGPTNYGYTFGSGTRLTVV.

The J gene is TRBJ2-7, the V gene TRBV25-1; the D gene is possibly TRBD1 (6 bases). Germline V CDR1 and CDR2: MGHDK, SYGVNS. V dropped 4 bases and J dropped 6 bases, with 13 bases sitting between them. The CDR3 runs 13 residues. The CDR3 reads CASSVQGFVEQYF. CDR3 coding DNA: TGTGCCAGCAGTGTGCAGGGGTTCGTCGAGCAGTACTTC.

This clonotype was found once. V gene TRBV5-1 combines with J gene TRBJ1-1; 7 nucleotides agree with TRBD1. The CDR3 totals 13 residues. Trimming cost V 0 bases and J 6 bases; bases outside gene matches: 2. Germline CDR1 SGHRS, CDR2 YFSETQ. The CDR3 DNA sequence: TGCGCCAGCAGCTTGGGAGACAGGGCTGAAGCTTTCTTT. Translating gives CASSLGDRAEAFF.

J is TRBJ2-1 and V is TRBV7-9, with a possible D match to TRBD2 (6 bases). V was cut by 11 bases and J by 1 base, with 12 bases left in between. From germline, CDR1 is SEHNR and CDR2 FQNEAQ (reference sequence). The CDR3 sequence is 13 residues long. In DNA form, the CDR3 reads TGTGCCGGCCGGGGGAAATCCTACAATGAGCAGTTCTTC. Its protein product is CAGRGKSYNEQFF. Complete variable domain (other parts from reference TRBV7-9 and TRBJ2-1): DTGVSQNPRHKITKRGQNVTFRCDPISEHNRLYWYRQTLGQGPEFLTYFQNEAQLEKSRLLSDRFSAERPKGSFSTLEIQRTEQGDSAMYLCAGRGKSYNEQFFGPGTRLTVL.

This clonotype was recorded a few times. The chain has TRBV6-2 or TRBV6-3 and TRBJ2-7, with unresolved D. The CDR3 sequence is 11 residues long. Germline V gene lookup returns CDR1 MNHEY and CDR2 SVGEGT. The V and J ends lost 6 bases and 3 bases respectively, with 6 bases between them. CDR3 in DNA: TGTGCCAGCAGCCGACTCTACGAGCAGTACTTC. This codes for CASSRLYEQYF.

This clonotype has only a few counts. This sequence joins TRBV6-2 or TRBV6-3 and TRBJ2-1, with 13 bases matching TRBD2. Germline-derived CDR1 and CDR2 are MNHEY and SVGEGT. The ends lost 6 bases at V and 13 bases at J; junction bases unmatched: 9. This CDR3 region has 14 residues. As DNA, the CDR3 is TGTGCCAGCAGCGCCCGGACTAGCGGGGGAGGCCAGTTCTTC. Encoded protein: CASSARTSGGGQFF.

There are a few counts of this clonotype. The gene calls are TRBV6-6 and TRBJ1-5; D gene uncertain. Germline V gene sequence: CDR1 MNHNY, CDR2 SVGAGI (reference sequence). V gave up 2 bases and J gave up 5 bases, with 4 bases separating them. The CDR3 covers 12 residues. This chain's CDR3 is CASSYGDQPQHF. DNA for the CDR3: TGTGCCAGCAGTTACGGTGATCAGCCCCAGCATTTT.

This clonotype was counted between two and nine times. This sequence joins TRBV4-1 and TRBJ2-7, with D uncertain. The CDR3 runs to 13 residues. V gave up 0 bases and J gave up 3 bases, with 6 bases separating them. The germline V gene has CDR1 MGHRA and CDR2 YSYEKL. The CDR3 nucleotides read TGCGCCAGCAGCCAAGATGCAGACTACGAGCAGTACGTC. Translating it yields CASSQDADYEQYV.

This clonotype was seen a few times. The rearrangement links TRBV7-9 to TRBJ1-2, with 8 bases aligning to TRBD1. V trimming: 8 bases; J trimming: 4 bases; junction bases outside the gene matches: 3. The CDR3 covers 12 residues. Germline CDR1 SEHNR, CDR2 FQNEAQ (reference sequence). This CDR3 reads CASGQGVYGYTF. The CDR3, as DNA: TGTGCCAGCGGACAGGGAGTCTATGGCTACACCTTC.